These T cell receptor beta chains were read from a single sample in a study of metastatic and nonmetastatic thyroid tumors. TCRdb re-called the PCR reads with MiXCR. The sample gives 45,000 to 50,000 clones, roughly a quarter of which show up once; around 3.4% is in the top ten. Input material: blood. These receptors all stem from a male donor with papillary thyroid cancer or a benign thyroid nodule (not recorded which). Some clones in this sample may be carry-over from other donors' samples. The CDR3 runs from the conserved cysteine through the conserved F or W. The D gene is left open where the match is weak.

j_gene: TRBJ1-1
d_gene: TRBD1
v_gene: TRBV4-1
CDR3aa: CASSERTGGARAEAFF

j_gene: TRBJ2-7
d_gene: TRBD1
v_gene: TRBV11-3
CDR3aa: CASSARQGTSYEQYF

j_gene: TRBJ1-2
d_gene: TRBD1
v_gene: TRBV5-1
CDR3aa: CASSLGGTGAPQGYTF

j_gene: TRBJ2-2
d_gene: -
v_gene: TRBV12-3/TRBV12-4
CDR3aa: CASSYTGMRELFF

j_gene: TRBJ2-5
d_gene: TRBD1
v_gene: TRBV18
CDR3aa: CASSYSTGGQETQYF

j_gene: TRBJ2-5
d_gene: TRBD2
v_gene: TRBV4-2
CDR3aa: CASSIAGGETQYF

j_gene: TRBJ1-2
d_gene: -
v_gene: TRBV28
CDR3aa: CASSSGAIADYGYTF

j_gene: TRBJ2-3
d_gene: -
v_gene: TRBV6-2/TRBV6-3
CDR3aa: CASSYGAGPTDTQYF

j_gene: TRBJ2-5
d_gene: -
v_gene: TRBV9
CDR3aa: CASSVDGTPQYF

j_gene: TRBJ1-1
d_gene: -
v_gene: TRBV18
CDR3aa: CASSPGRQGVVNTEAFF

j_gene: TRBJ2-3
d_gene: TRBD2
v_gene: TRBV27
CDR3aa: CASSFTSLAVTQYF

j_gene: TRBJ2-4
d_gene: -
v_gene: TRBV11-2
CDR3aa: CASSSGPRNIQYF

j_gene: TRBJ2-7
d_gene: TRBD1
v_gene: TRBV6-1
CDR3aa: CAIGTGSYEQYF

j_gene: TRBJ1-2
d_gene: TRBD1
v_gene: TRBV6-1
CDR3aa: CASSPGTGIPNLSGYTF

j_gene: TRBJ1-3
d_gene: -
v_gene: TRBV6-2/TRBV6-3
CDR3aa: CASNWDSGNTIYF

j_gene: TRBJ2-3
d_gene: TRBD1
v_gene: TRBV5-4
CDR3aa: CASSLLGTGKWYF

j_gene: TRBJ2-7
d_gene: -
v_gene: TRBV6-2/TRBV6-3
CDR3aa: CASSTPYEQYF

j_gene: TRBJ2-3
d_gene: TRBD1
v_gene: TRBV6-1
CDR3aa: CASRGTSDTDTQYF

j_gene: TRBJ1-2
d_gene: -
v_gene: TRBV5-8
CDR3aa: CASSPRRGNYGYTF

j_gene: TRBJ2-1
d_gene: -
v_gene: TRBV7-9
CDR3aa: CASSPGPIEQFF

j_gene: TRBJ2-1
d_gene: -
v_gene: TRBV11-2
CDR3aa: CASSFMFRSYNEQFF

j_gene: TRBJ2-7
d_gene: TRBD2
v_gene: TRBV20-1
CDR3aa: CSANGLVGREQYF

j_gene: TRBJ2-5
d_gene: -
v_gene: TRBV20-1
CDR3aa: CSATRGRGASETQYF

j_gene: TRBJ1-1
d_gene: -
v_gene: TRBV28
CDR3aa: CASNGHSPGTEAFF

j_gene: TRBJ2-1
d_gene: -
v_gene: TRBV28
CDR3aa: CASSYRDMLNEQFF

j_gene: TRBJ2-2
d_gene: -
v_gene: TRBV5-4
CDR3aa: CASSYYINTGELFF

j_gene: TRBJ2-1
d_gene: TRBD2
v_gene: TRBV6-4
CDR3aa: CASSDSSGSWNEQFF

j_gene: TRBJ2-7
d_gene: TRBD2
v_gene: TRBV6-5
CDR3aa: CASRLLAGLYEQYF

j_gene: TRBJ2-6
d_gene: -
v_gene: TRBV10-1
CDR3aa: CAKSDFGSVSSGANVLTF

j_gene: TRBJ2-1
d_gene: TRBD2
v_gene: TRBV12-3/TRBV12-4
CDR3aa: CASSSGLAGRNEQFF

j_gene: TRBJ1-1
d_gene: -
v_gene: TRBV6-2/TRBV6-3
CDR3aa: CASSYSRSLTGNTEAFF

j_gene: TRBJ1-1
d_gene: -
v_gene: TRBV29-1
CDR3aa: CSVHKEGFAFF

j_gene: TRBJ2-7
d_gene: TRBD1
v_gene: TRBV11-2
CDR3aa: CASSFGSGQGYEQYF

j_gene: TRBJ2-7
d_gene: -
v_gene: TRBV3-1
CDR3aa: CASSQGRSIYEQYF

j_gene: TRBJ2-3
d_gene: -
v_gene: TRBV27
CDR3aa: CASTSRAVWADTQYF

j_gene: TRBJ2-7
d_gene: -
v_gene: TRBV5-6
CDR3aa: CASSRAGDSYEQYF

j_gene: TRBJ1-1
d_gene: -
v_gene: TRBV20-1
CDR3aa: CSARDKGLNTEAFF

j_gene: TRBJ1-3
d_gene: TRBD1
v_gene: TRBV19
CDR3aa: CASSTGSSGNTIYF

j_gene: TRBJ1-2
d_gene: -
v_gene: TRBV28
CDR3aa: CASSLIETHTYGYTF

j_gene: TRBJ1-1
d_gene: TRBD1
v_gene: TRBV6-1
CDR3aa: CASSVGDRGGTEAFF

j_gene: TRBJ2-7
d_gene: TRBD1
v_gene: TRBV6-2/TRBV6-3
CDR3aa: CASSRTGVQSYEQYF

j_gene: TRBJ1-3
d_gene: -
v_gene: TRBV6-5
CDR3aa: CASSLQAPSGNTIYF

j_gene: TRBJ2-7
d_gene: -
v_gene: TRBV9
CDR3aa: CASSPGGKEQYF